The 20 T cell receptor beta chains below were found in one sample sequenced in a study of blood T cell repertoires in COVID-19. Clones were sequenced by immunoSEQ multiplex PCR, and TCRdb holds only the in-frame ones, with some missing. The sample lists 150,000 to 200,000 clones, approximately 89% occurring once. Material for sequencing was peripheral blood. Source of these receptors: a man aged 40-49 years with active or convalescent COVID-19.

The chain combines TRBV4-3 with TRBJ2-1; a weak D match, TRBD2 (5 bases). V was shortened by 1 base and J by 9 bases, with 10 bases between the two germline ends. The CDR3 runs to 13 residues. Germline-derived CDR1 and CDR2 are LGHNA and YSLEER. The DNA of the CDR3 is TGCGCCAGCAGCCAAGGGACTCCCGCTGAGCAGTTCTTC. This codes for CASSQGTPAEQFF.

The rearrangement links TRBV10-1 to TRBJ2-1; 12 nucleotides match TRBD2. The V gene's germline CDR1 is WNHNN and CDR2 SYGVQD (reference sequence). Trimming at V came to 2 bases and at J to 2 bases, leaving 1 base not matched to a gene. The length of the CDR3 is 16 residues. The CDR3 sequence is CASSETSGGTYNEQFF. As DNA, the CDR3 is TGCGCCAGCAGTGAGACTAGCGGGGGGACCTACAATGAGCAGTTCTTC.

The chain employs TRBV29-1 and TRBJ1-5; 7 bases align to TRBD1. CDR1 SQVTM and CDR2 ANQGSEA come from the germline V gene. This CDR3 comprises 13 residues. Trimming cost V 7 bases and J 4 bases; bases outside gene matches: 7. The CDR3 DNA is TGCAGCGCCGGACAGGACCAGAATCAGCCCCAGCATTTT. This codes for CSAGQDQNQPQHF. Using reference TRBV29-1 and TRBJ1-5 for the parts outside the CDR3, the full variable domain is SAVISQKPSRDICQRGTSLTIQCQVDSQVTMMFWYRQQPGQSLTLIATANQGSEATYESGFVIDKFPISRPNLTFSTLTVSNMSPEDSSIYLCSAGQDQNQPQHFGDGTRLSIL.

The rearrangement joins TRBV30 to TRBJ1-1; D not resolved. V lost 5 bases, J lost 0 bases, and 10 bases lay in between. CDR3 length: 13 amino acids. CDR1 and CDR2 from the germline V gene are GTSNPN and SVGIG (reference sequence). The CDR3 protein is CAWGGVMNTEAFF. The CDR3 nucleotides are TGTGCCTGGGGCGGGGTTATGAACACTGAAGCTTTCTTT.

The sample holds a few counts of this clone. The chain employs TRBV5-4 and TRBJ1-2; D is unclear. The CDR3 spans 14 residues. Germline values: CDR1 SGHNT, CDR2 YYREEE (reference sequence). Trimming left V 0 bases short and J 4 bases short, with 10 bases between. The CDR3 DNA reads TGTGCCAGCAGCTTGGAGGCCCAGGTCTATGGCTACACCTTC. Translation gives CASSLEAQVYGYTF.

The CDR3, as DNA: TGCAGCGTTGTTGGGCAGGGGTCCTACGAGCAGTACTTC. It is translated as CSVVGQGSYEQYF. This rearrangement joins TRBV29-1 to TRBJ2-7; TRBD1 might be the D (6 bases). CDR3 length: 13 residues. Trimming removed 4 bases from V and 1 base from J, with 11 bases in between. Germline V gene lookup returns CDR1 SQVTM and CDR2 ANQGSEA.

V usage is TRBV6-1 and J usage is TRBJ1-1; D ambiguous. This CDR3 is built from 16 residues. Germline loops: CDR1 MNHNS, CDR2 SASEGT. V was shortened by 1 base and J by 0 bases, with 12 bases between the two germline ends. The CDR3 sequence is CASSEGSVYLNTEAFF. The CDR3 DNA follows: TGTGCCAGCAGTGAAGGATCGGTTTATCTGAACACTGAAGCTTTCTTT.

The rearrangement uses TRBV6-1 and TRBJ1-2; weak D call: TRBD1 (5 bases). Germline CDR1 and CDR2: MNHNS and SASEGT. The CDR3 sequence is 14 residues long. Trimming removed 10 bases at V and 3 bases at J, with 18 bases between. CDR3 protein: CATQPPLQDYGYTF. The DNA of the CDR3 is TGTGCCACCCAGCCCCCACTACAGGACTATGGCTACACCTTC.

This clone was recorded only once. The gene calls are TRBV6-5 and TRBJ2-3, with 7 positions matching TRBD2. This CDR3 contains 15 residues. CDR1 is MNHEY and CDR2 is SVGAGI in the germline V gene. V gave up 8 bases and J gave up 2 bases; unmatched junction bases: 10. The CDR3 nucleotides read TGTGCCAGCGGCAGACTAGCTACCCACACAGATACGCAGTATTTT. Protein: CASGRLATHTDTQYF.

This chain connects TRBV9 to TRBJ1-5; tentative D call: TRBD1 (5 bases). The CDR3 is 15 amino acids. Trimming shortened V by 3 bases and J by 0 bases, and 10 bases separated the two germline ends. Germline V gives CDR1 SGDLS, CDR2 YYNGEE. The CDR3 region is CASSGRGDSNQPQHF. CDR3 DNA: TGTGCCAGCAGCGGACGGGGGGATAGCAATCAGCCCCAGCATTTT.

V and J are TRBV9 and TRBJ1-4, with 8 bases fitting TRBD1. V lost 3 bases to trimming and J lost 2 bases; unmatched junction nucleotides: 6. This CDR3 comprises 16 residues. Germline-derived CDR1 and CDR2 are SGDLS and YYNGEE. CDR3 loop: CASSAGGRGTNEKLFF. The CDR3 nucleotides are TGTGCCAGCAGCGCAGGGGGCAGGGGGACTAATGAAAAACTGTTTTTT. The full variable domain, completed using reference TRBV9 and TRBJ1-4, is DSGVTQTPKHLITATGQRVTLRCSPRSGDLSVYWYQQSLDQGLQFLIQYYNGEERAKGNILERFSAQQFPDLHSELNLSSLELGDSALYFCASSAGGRGTNEKLFFGSGTQLSVL.

For the CDR3, the DNA is TGTGCCAGCAGTGAAGCCCAGGGAGGGACTGAAGCTTTCTTT. This encodes CASSEAQGGTEAFF. V is TRBV6-1 and J is TRBJ1-1, with a tentative D call TRBD1 (5 bases). The V end was cut by 0 bases, the J end by 5 bases, with 10 bases between. Germline V gene lookup returns CDR1 MNHNS and CDR2 SASEGT. There are 14 residues in the CDR3.

J is TRBJ2-4 and V is TRBV14, with D unresolved. This CDR3 has 14 residues. Germline V lookup: CDR1 SGHDN, CDR2 FVKESK. V lost 4 bases and J lost 1, with 8 bases in between. The CDR3 region has the DNA TGTGCCAGCAGCCGGGCCTGGGCCAAAAACATTCAGTACTTC. This codes for CASSRAWAKNIQYF.

V and J are TRBV5-1 and TRBJ2-5, with 7 bases lining up with TRBD1. Germline V gives CDR1 SGHRS, CDR2 YFSETQ. With 1 base clipped from V and 5 bases from J, the junction kept 8 bases outside the gene matches. The CDR3 totals 15 residues. The DNA of the CDR3 is TGCGCCAGCAGCTTGTCCGGGACAGCCACGGAGACCCAGTACTTC. Protein: CASSLSGTATETQYF.

The gene calls are TRBV5-4 and TRBJ2-2; a weak D match, TRBD2 (5 bases). Between the trimmed V and J ends, which lost 3 bases and 6 bases, there was a span of 6 bases. CDR1 is SGHNT and CDR2 is YYREEE in the germline V gene (reference sequence). There are 12 residues in the CDR3. The CDR3 here is CASSWGAGELFF. The CDR3 DNA reads as TGTGCCAGCAGCTGGGGAGCCGGGGAGCTGTTTTTT.

This clone was counted between two and nine times. The chain joins TRBV5-4 to TRBJ1-3, with 9 bases fitting TRBD1. There are 14 residues in the CDR3. Losses at the gene ends were 5 bases for V and 4 bases for J; bases not matched to a gene: 4. Germline V gives CDR1 SGHNT, CDR2 YYREEE (reference sequence). The CDR3 DNA is TGTGCCAGCAGTTGGGACAGGGCCGGAAACACCATATATTTT. Protein product: CASSWDRAGNTIYF.

This chain joins TRBV11-2 and TRBJ2-1; 8 bases are a match to TRBD2. V lost 5 bases, J lost 4 bases, and 13 bases stayed unmatched. CDR1 is SGHAT and CDR2 is FQNNGV in the germline V gene. This CDR3 comprises 17 residues. In DNA form, the CDR3 reads TGTGCCAGCAGCCGTGGGGCGACTAGCGTTTTGTACAATGAGCAGTTCTTC. Encoded protein: CASSRGATSVLYNEQFF.

The chain links TRBV29-1 to TRBJ1-5, with D unresolved. This CDR3 is 13 amino acids long. CDR1 SQVTM and CDR2 ANQGSEA come from the germline V gene. The V gene lost 6 bases and the J gene lost 0 bases, with 9 bases spanning the gap. CDR3 in amino acids: CSVATGSNQPQHF. The DNA for the CDR3 is TGCAGCGTCGCTACGGGTAGCAATCAGCCCCAGCATTTT.

This clone was counted once. The chain has TRBV11-2 and TRBJ1-2, with TRBD1 as a possible D gene (6 bases). Germline CDR1 is SGHAT and CDR2 is FQNNGV. Trimming cost V 5 bases and J 6 bases, with 19 bases left between them. This CDR3 spans 15 amino acids. The CDR3 DNA follows: TGTGCCAGCAGCCCCGGCACAGGGCGAGGGGATGGCTACACCTTC. It is translated as CASSPGTGRGDGYTF. The whole variable domain, filled in from reference TRBV11-2 and TRBJ1-2, reads EAGVAQSPRYKIIEKRQSVAFWCNPISGHATLYWYQQILGQGPKLLIQFQNNGVVDDSQLPKDRFSAERLKGVDSTLKIQPAKLEDSAVYLCASSPGTGRGDGYTFGSGTRLTVV.

The rearrangement uses TRBV4-2 and TRBJ1-5; D perhaps matches TRBD1 (5 bases). The CDR3 has 16 amino acids. Germline lookup yields CDR1 LGHNA and CDR2 YNFKEQ. V lost 0 bases to trimming and J lost 5 bases, with 14 bases between them. For the CDR3, the DNA is TGTGCCAGCAGCCAAGATCGTAGGGGTAATGATCAGCCCCAGCATTTT. Its protein product is CASSQDRRGNDQPQHF.